Listed below are T cell receptor beta chains from one sample, sequenced in a study of T cells in Graves' hyperthyroidism and ophthalmopathy. TCRdb ran MiXCR on the multiplex PCR reads and lists one entry per CDR3 protein. Of more than 450,000 distinct CDR3 sequences in the sample, 20% were seen once. Material for sequencing was blood. The receptor set was obtained from a middle-aged man with Graves' ophthalmopathy. The CDR3 runs from the conserved cysteine through the conserved F or W. Fields, in order: J gene, V gene, D gene, clone size, CDR3 protein, CDR3 DNA. A D gene is named only where the DNA matches it firmly. For some rows the clone size is stated as once, few or many, or as a class when expanded; others skip it.

j_gene: TRBJ2-1
v_gene: TRBV7-8
d_gene: TRBD2
abundance: many
CDR3aa: CASSLRSASGRSEQFF
CDR3nt: TGTGCCAGCAGCTTACGTTCTGCTAGCGGGAGAAGTGAGCAGTTCTTC

j_gene: TRBJ1-2
v_gene: TRBV28
d_gene: TRBD1
abundance: NA
CDR3aa: CASSLQGGAYGYTF
CDR3nt: TGTGCCAGCAGTTTACAAGGGGGCGCCTATGGCTACACCTTC

j_gene: TRBJ2-5
v_gene: TRBV19
d_gene: TRBD1
abundance: many
CDR3aa: CASTPQGTGQETQYF
CDR3nt: TGTGCCAGTACACCTCAGGGGACAGGGCAAGAGACCCAGTACTTC

j_gene: TRBJ2-1
v_gene: TRBV2
d_gene: TRBD2
abundance: NA
CDR3aa: CASSGGLADSYNEQFF
CDR3nt: TGTGCCAGCAGTGGGGGACTAGCGGATTCCTACAATGAGCAGTTCTTC

j_gene: TRBJ2-1
v_gene: TRBV7-2
d_gene: TRBD2
abundance: many
CDR3aa: CASSFGLAGEQFF
CDR3nt: TGTGCCAGCAGCTTCGGACTAGCGGGAGAGCAGTTCTTC

j_gene: TRBJ2-2
v_gene: TRBV5-1
d_gene: NA
abundance: NA
CDR3aa: CASSWDGRDTTTGELFF
CDR3nt: TGCGCCAGCAGCTGGGATGGCCGGGACACTACAACCGGGGAGCTGTTTTTT

j_gene: TRBJ2-3
v_gene: TRBV7-9
d_gene: NA
abundance: few
CDR3aa: CASRRVRKEADTQYF
CDR3nt: TGTGCCAGCCGGCGAGTGAGGAAGGAGGCAGATACGCAGTATTTT

j_gene: TRBJ1-1
v_gene: TRBV12-5
d_gene: TRBD1
abundance: many
CDR3aa: CASGPTSGGGTEAFF
CDR3nt: TGTGCTAGTGGTCCAACGTCAGGGGGGGGCACTGAAGCTTTCTTT

j_gene: TRBJ2-7
v_gene: TRBV7-3
d_gene: TRBD2
abundance: many
CDR3aa: CASSLITTSGPPYEQYF
CDR3nt: TGTGCCAGCAGCTTAATCACTACTAGCGGCCCCCCCTACGAGCAGTACTTC

j_gene: TRBJ1-1
v_gene: TRBV13
d_gene: NA
abundance: many
CDR3aa: CASSLGLRRTRPEAFF
CDR3nt: TGTGCCAGCAGCTTAGGCCTAAGGAGAACGCGCCCTGAAGCTTTCTTT

j_gene: TRBJ1-1
v_gene: TRBV29-1
d_gene: TRBD1
abundance: NA
CDR3aa: CSGTGGAGTEAFF
CDR3nt: TGCAGCGGCACAGGGGGCGCGGGCACTGAAGCTTTCTTT

j_gene: TRBJ1-1
v_gene: TRBV12-3/TRBV12-4
d_gene: TRBD1
abundance: many
CDR3aa: CASSLSQGALVGTEAFF
CDR3nt: TGTGCCAGCAGTTTGAGTCAGGGGGCGCTTGTAGGTACTGAAGCTTTCTTT

j_gene: TRBJ2-1
v_gene: TRBV11-2
d_gene: TRBD1
abundance: many
CDR3aa: CASRGQDYNEQFF
CDR3nt: TGTGCCAGCCGTGGACAGGACTACAATGAGCAGTTCTTC

j_gene: TRBJ2-1
v_gene: TRBV5-4
d_gene: TRBD1
abundance: NA
CDR3aa: CASSEGQVYEQFF
CDR3nt: TGTGCCAGCAGCGAAGGACAGGTCTATGAGCAGTTCTTC

j_gene: TRBJ2-3
v_gene: TRBV29-1
d_gene: TRBD2
abundance: NA
CDR3aa: CSVEAGLPNADTQYF
CDR3nt: TGCAGCGTTGAAGCGGGACTACCAAACGCAGATACGCAGTATTTT

j_gene: TRBJ2-1
v_gene: TRBV27
d_gene: TRBD2
abundance: NA
CDR3aa: CASSLWLAGLADNEQFF
CDR3nt: TGTGCCAGCAGTTTATGGTTGGCGGGCCTAGCGGACAATGAGCAGTTCTTC